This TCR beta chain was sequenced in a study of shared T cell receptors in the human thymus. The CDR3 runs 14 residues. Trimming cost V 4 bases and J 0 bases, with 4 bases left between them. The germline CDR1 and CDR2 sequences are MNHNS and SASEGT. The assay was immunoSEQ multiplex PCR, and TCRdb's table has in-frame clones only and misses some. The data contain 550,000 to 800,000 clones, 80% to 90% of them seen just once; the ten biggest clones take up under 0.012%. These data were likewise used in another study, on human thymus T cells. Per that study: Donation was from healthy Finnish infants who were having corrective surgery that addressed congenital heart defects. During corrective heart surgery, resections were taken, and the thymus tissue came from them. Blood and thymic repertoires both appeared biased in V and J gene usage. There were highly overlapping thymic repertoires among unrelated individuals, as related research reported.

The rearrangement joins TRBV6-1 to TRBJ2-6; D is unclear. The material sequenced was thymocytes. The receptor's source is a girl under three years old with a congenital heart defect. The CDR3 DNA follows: TGTGCCAGCAGTGCAGGCTCTGGGGCCAACGTCCTGACTTTC. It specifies CASSAGSGANVLTF.